The 3 T cell receptor beta chains below all came from one sample that was sequenced in a study of cytomegalovirus exposure and HLA in healthy donors. PCR was performed using 60 Vbeta and 13 Jbeta primers. Data came from immunoSEQ multiplex PCR; TCRdb stores just in-frame clones and leaves some out. Of more than 90,000 clones listed, about 81% are singletons. The source material was PBMCs. The receptors stem from a man between 45 and 60 years old in good health and CMV-seronegative.

The chain is built from TRBV19 and TRBJ2-6; 7 nucleotides line up with TRBD1. V was pared by 6 bases and J by 0 bases, with 5 bases of the junction left unmatched. There are 16 residues in the CDR3. Germline-derived CDR1 and CDR2 are LNHDA and SQIVND (reference sequence). In DNA, the CDR3 is TGTGCCAGTAGAGGACAGGTGTTCTCTGGGGCCAACGTCCTGACTTTC. Residues: CASRGQVFSGANVLTF. Based on the CDR3 plus reference TRBV19 and TRBJ2-6, the full variable domain is DGGITQSPKYLFRKEGQNVTLSCEQNLNHDAMYWYRQDPGQGLRLIYYSQIVNDFQKGDIAEGYSVSREKKESFPLTVTSAQKNPTAFYLCASRGQVFSGANVLTFGAGSRLTVL.

The J gene is TRBJ2-2, the V gene TRBV7-3; D perhaps matches TRBD1 (5 bases). The CDR3 sequence is 15 residues long. In germline, CDR1 is SGHTA, CDR2 FQGTGA. V gave up 5 bases and J gave up 5 bases, with 15 bases separating them. CDR3 bases: TGTGCCAGCAGCCTGTGGCCCCAGGGTACCGGGGAGCTGTTTTTT. It specifies CASSLWPQGTGELFF.

This chain links TRBV28 with TRBJ1-5; TRBD1 agrees at 9 bases. Germline CDR1 is MDHEN and CDR2 is SYDVKM. V gave up 5 bases and J gave up 4 bases; unmatched junction bases: 6. The CDR3 covers 15 residues. CDR3 bases: TGTGCCAGCAGTACCGGGGGACAGGGAAATCAGCCCCAGCATTTT. Protein sequence: CASSTGGQGNQPQHF.